Ten or more counts support the clone carrying this T cell receptor (beta chain). Its specificity is not known. An end of the junction does not agree with germline; a read error may underlie this. Amplification of TCR beta CDR3 regions was performed using RNA transcripts as template. During a first-round RT-PCR of the TCR CDR3, the HTBI primer set was used. MiXCR was run by TCRdb on the multiplex PCR reads, yielding one entry per CDR3 protein. The repertoire has roughly 700,000 distinct CDR3 sequences, approximately 15% of them found once; the top ten carry roughly a sixth. This record belongs to a study of T cells in Graves' hyperthyroidism and ophthalmopathy. Study conclusions and caveats: Most thyroid-expanded clonotypes above 0.001 were also found in blood.

CDR1 and CDR2 (germline): SGHRS, YFSETQ. This CDR3 comprises 11 residues. J is TRBJ2-5 and V is TRBV5-1, with unresolved D. Input material: blood. The TCR comes from a man aged 50 to 60 with Graves' hyperthyroidism. The CDR3 DNA sequence: TGTGCCAGCAGCTTAACGGAGACCCAGTACTTC. It translates to CASSLTETQYF.